The 14 T cell receptor beta chains below come from one sample, sequenced in a study of regulatory T cells in long-lasting Graves disease. To make TCR beta libraries, researchers used iRepertoire HTBI primers and Arm-PCR of CDR3 regions. TCRdb ran MiXCR on the multiplex PCR reads and lists one entry per CDR3 protein. The profile shows 250,000 to 400,000 distinct CDR3 sequences, 15% to 20% of them singletons. Time point specified: newly diagnosed GD, antithyroid drugs for less than 3 months. PBMC-derived RNA was used for the TCR library. The starting material was peripheral blood mononuclear cells (PBMCs), obtained at new diagnosis, from a patient treated with antithyroid drugs. The receptor source for this set is a female donor with Graves disease.

This clonotype was counted between two and nine times. The likely explanation is a read error, given a far larger clone one base away. The rearrangement uses TRBV2 and TRBJ2-3; D not certain. Trimming took off 6 bases at V and 4 bases at J, with 14 bases between the two ends. This CDR3 contains 14 residues. Germline CDR1 SNHLY, CDR2 FYNNEI. CDR3 residues: CASRFQVVADTQYF. The CDR3, as DNA: TGTGCCAGCAGGTTTCAGGTCGTAGCAGATACGCAGTATTTT. The full variable domain, completed using reference TRBV2 and TRBJ2-3, is EPEVTQTPSHQVTQMGQEVILRCVPISNHLYFYWYRQILGQKVEFLVSFYNNEISEKSEIFDDQFSVERPDGSNFTLKIRSTKLEDSAMYFCASRFQVVADTQYFGPGTRLTVL.

At least ten counts were recorded for this clonotype. The chain joins TRBV29-1 to TRBJ2-5; D is unresolved. The V gene lost 1 base and the J gene lost 0 bases, with 18 bases spanning the gap. This CDR3 has 17 residues. Germline V gives CDR1 SQVTM, CDR2 ANQGSEA. In DNA form, the CDR3 reads TGCAGCGTTGAAGCCCAATCGGCCCGCCCGTACCAAGAGACCCAGTACTTC. It specifies CSVEAQSARPYQETQYF. Variable domain in full (rest from reference TRBV29-1 and TRBJ2-5): SAVISQKPSRDICQRGTSLTIQCQVDSQVTMMFWYRQQPGQSLTLIATANQGSEATYESGFVIDKFPISRPNLTFSTLTVSNMSPEDSSIYLCSVEAQSARPYQETQYFGPGTRLLVL.

This clonotype was seen only a few times. This chain uses TRBV6-2 or TRBV6-3 with TRBJ2-2; 11 bases fit TRBD2. CDR1 and CDR2 from the germline V gene are MNHEY and SVGEGT. J lost 6 bases, V lost 4 bases, and 13 bases had no gene match. The CDR3 has 18 residues. As DNA, the CDR3 is TGTGCCAGCAGTTCATTGAGACTAGCGGGACGGGGAGCCGGGGAGCTGTTTTTT. This sequence encodes CASSSLRLAGRGAGELFF.

This clonotype was seen at least ten times. The CDR3 loop reads CASSYLQGMNTEAFF. The CDR3 coding sequence is TGTGCCAGCAGTTACTTACAGGGAATGAACACTGAAGCTTTCTTT. The chain couples TRBV6-5 to TRBJ1-1, with D perhaps matching TRBD1 (6 bases). The length of the CDR3 is 15 residues. Per the germline V gene, CDR1 is MNHEY and CDR2 is SVGAGI. The germline V and J ends were trimmed by 1 base and 0 bases, with 9 bases remaining between them.

This clonotype was counted many times. The chain carries TRBV5-5 and TRBJ1-1; D possibly corresponds to TRBD1 (5 bases). The CDR3 sequence is 14 residues long. CDR1 is SGHKS and CDR2 is YYEKEE in the germline V gene (reference sequence). Trimming cost V 4 bases and J 8 bases, with 18 bases left between them. The CDR3: CASSLTGTQKEAFF. In nucleotides, the CDR3 is TGTGCCAGCAGCCTTACCGGGACTCAGAAGGAAGCTTTCTTT.

Regarding this clonotype: A much larger clone is a single base away; this may be a read error. This sequence joins TRBV20-1 and TRBJ1-1; TRBD1 might be the D (5 bases). CDR1 is DFQATT and CDR2 is SNEGSKA in the germline V gene (reference sequence). The CDR3 runs 12 residues. The CDR3 nucleotides are TGCAGTGGGCAGGGAATGAACACTGGAGCTTTCTTT. Protein product: CSGQGMNTGAFF.

This clonotype appeared many times. This chain joins TRBV12-3 or TRBV12-4 and TRBJ2-1; D uncertain. There are 14 residues in the CDR3. V dropped 1 base and J dropped 3 bases, with 7 bases sitting between them. CDR3 bases: TGTGCCAGCAGTTTAGACGGAAACTACAATGAGCAGTTCTTC. Protein sequence: CASSLDGNYNEQFF.

This clonotype has a count of ten or more. The chain has TRBV11-2 and TRBJ2-3; D is unclear. The V end was cut by 1 base, the J end by 6 bases, with 5 bases between. CDR3 length equals 12 residues. Germline loops: CDR1 SGHAT, CDR2 FQNNGV. The CDR3 region has the DNA TGTGCCAGCAGCTTAGTGCGGGATACGCAGTATTTT. This translates into CASSLVRDTQYF.

This clonotype has only a few counts. A much larger clonotype is one base distant, so this may be a read error. V usage is TRBV18 and J usage is TRBJ2-2, with D perhaps assigned TRBD1 or TRBD2 (6 bases each). Germline V gene sequence: CDR1 KGHSH, CDR2 LQKENI. The CDR3 extends over 17 amino acids. CDR3 amino acids: CASSPLGRGAGSGELVF. The CDR3 DNA reads as TGTGCCAGCTCACCACTCGGCAGGGGAGCGGGCTCCGGGGAGCTGGTTTTT.

This clonotype was counted at least ten times. The J gene is TRBJ2-2, the V gene TRBV5-1, with D possibly matching TRBD1 (6 bases). Germline assignment: CDR1 SGHRS and CDR2 YFSETQ. The CDR3 extends over 15 amino acids. Trimming cost V 0 bases and J 3 bases, with 9 bases left between them. The DNA of the CDR3 is TGCGCCAGCAGCTTGGTACAGGGTGACACCGGGGAGCTGTTTTTT. Translating gives CASSLVQGDTGELFF.

This clonotype was found many times. This chain connects TRBV20-1 to TRBJ2-1, with D perhaps matching TRBD1 (7 bases). V was cut by 0 bases and J by 6 bases, with 12 bases left in between. Germline V lookup: CDR1 DFQATT, CDR2 SNEGSKA (reference sequence). The CDR3 sequence is 14 residues long. The DNA of the CDR3 is TGCAGTGCTAGAGATCAGGGGGGTGGCAATGAGCAGTTCTTC. Protein product: CSARDQGGGNEQFF.

This clonotype was recorded at least ten times. The CDR3 sequence is CASMKSSYEQYF. CDR3 nucleotide sequence: TGTGCCAGCATGAAGAGCTCCTACGAGCAGTACTTC. This chain connects TRBV6-1 to TRBJ2-7; D ambiguous. The ends were cut back, 7 bases at V and 0 bases at J, with 7 bases in the middle. This CDR3 has 12 amino acids. Germline loops: CDR1 MNHNS, CDR2 SASEGT.

The J gene is TRBJ2-7, the V gene TRBV2; TRBD2 might be the D (6 bases). Trimming cost V 4 bases and J 3 bases, with 19 bases left between them. CDR3 length: 16 amino acids. Germline CDR1 reads SNHLY; CDR2 reads FYNNEI. The CDR3 bases are TGTGCCAGCAGTGCCGCGACTGGACTACCTGGCTACGAGCAGTACTTC. This encodes CASSAATGLPGYEQYF.

This clonotype was recorded many times. CDR3 sequence: CAWTYGLAGAGEQFF. The CDR3 DNA reads TGTGCCTGGACATACGGACTAGCGGGAGCAGGTGAGCAGTTCTTC. The chain couples TRBV30 to TRBJ2-1; 13 nucleotides align to TRBD2. The junction had 9 bases not matched to a gene; V was cut back by 4 bases and J by 9 bases. The CDR3 consists of 15 residues. Germline CDR1 is GTSNPN and CDR2 is SVGIG (reference sequence).